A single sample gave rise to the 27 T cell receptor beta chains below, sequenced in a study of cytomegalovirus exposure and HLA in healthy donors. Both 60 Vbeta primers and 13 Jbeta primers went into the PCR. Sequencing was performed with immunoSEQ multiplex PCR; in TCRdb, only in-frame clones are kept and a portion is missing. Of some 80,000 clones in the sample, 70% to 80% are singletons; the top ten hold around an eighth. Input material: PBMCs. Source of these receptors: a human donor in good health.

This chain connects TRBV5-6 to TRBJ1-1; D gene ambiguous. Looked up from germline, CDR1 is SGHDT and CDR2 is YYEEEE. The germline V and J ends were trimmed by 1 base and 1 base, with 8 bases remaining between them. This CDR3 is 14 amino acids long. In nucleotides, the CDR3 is TGTGCCAGCAGCTTGTGGGGAGGGAACACTGAAGCTTTCTTT. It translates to CASSLWGGNTEAFF.

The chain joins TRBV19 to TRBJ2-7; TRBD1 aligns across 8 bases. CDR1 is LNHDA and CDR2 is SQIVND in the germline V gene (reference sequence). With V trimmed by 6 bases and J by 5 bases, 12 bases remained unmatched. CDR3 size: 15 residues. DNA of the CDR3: TGTGCCAGTAGCCCGAACGGACAGGGATGGGACGAGCAGTACTTC. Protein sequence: CASSPNGQGWDEQYF.

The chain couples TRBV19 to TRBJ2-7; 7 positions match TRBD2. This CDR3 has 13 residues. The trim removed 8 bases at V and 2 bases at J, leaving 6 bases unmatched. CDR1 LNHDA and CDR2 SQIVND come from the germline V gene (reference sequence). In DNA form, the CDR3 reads TGTGCCAGTCGTTTTGCGGGGGCCTACGAGCAGTACTTC. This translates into CASRFAGAYEQYF.

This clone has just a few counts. Written as DNA, the CDR3 is TGTGCCAGCACCCAAGCCTTACGAGGGAATGAAAAACTGTTTTTT. Translation gives CASTQALRGNEKLFF. V and J are TRBV5-5 and TRBJ1-4, with D unresolved. Trimming stripped 6 bases from V and 5 bases from J, with 17 bases between. The germline CDR1 and CDR2 sequences are SGHKS and YYEKEE (reference sequence). The CDR3 has 15 residues.

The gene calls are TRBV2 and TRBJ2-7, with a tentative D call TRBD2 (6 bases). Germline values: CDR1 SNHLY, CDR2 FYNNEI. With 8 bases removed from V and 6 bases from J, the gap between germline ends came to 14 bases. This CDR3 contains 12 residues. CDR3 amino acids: CASRETYSEQYF. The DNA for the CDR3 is TGTGCCAGCCGGGAGACTTATTCCGAGCAGTACTTC.

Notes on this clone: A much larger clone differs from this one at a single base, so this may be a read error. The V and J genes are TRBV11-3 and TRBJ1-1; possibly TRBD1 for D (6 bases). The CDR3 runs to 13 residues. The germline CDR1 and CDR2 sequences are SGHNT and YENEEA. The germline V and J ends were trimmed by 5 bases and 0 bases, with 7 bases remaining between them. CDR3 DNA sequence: TGTGCCAGCAGCCGGACAGTGAACACTGAAGCTTTCTTT. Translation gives CASSRTVNTEAFF.

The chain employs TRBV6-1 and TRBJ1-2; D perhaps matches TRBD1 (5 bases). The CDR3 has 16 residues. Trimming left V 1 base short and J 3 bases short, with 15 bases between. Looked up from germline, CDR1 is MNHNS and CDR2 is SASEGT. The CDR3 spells CASSEGLEGPYYGYTF. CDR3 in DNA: TGTGCCAGCAGTGAAGGTTTGGAGGGGCCCTACTATGGCTACACCTTC.

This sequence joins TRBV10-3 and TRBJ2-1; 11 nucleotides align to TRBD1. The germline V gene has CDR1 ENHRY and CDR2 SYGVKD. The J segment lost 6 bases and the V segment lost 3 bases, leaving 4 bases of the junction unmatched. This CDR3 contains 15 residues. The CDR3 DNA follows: TGTGCCATCAGTGATGCCGGGACAGGGGGCAATGAGCAGTTCTTC. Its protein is CAISDAGTGGNEQFF.

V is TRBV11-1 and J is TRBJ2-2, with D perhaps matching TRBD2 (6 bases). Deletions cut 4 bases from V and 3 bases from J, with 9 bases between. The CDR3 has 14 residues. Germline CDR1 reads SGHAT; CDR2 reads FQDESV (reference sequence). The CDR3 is CASSWRGDTGELFF. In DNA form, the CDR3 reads TGTGCCAGCAGCTGGCGGGGAGACACCGGGGAGCTGTTTTTT.

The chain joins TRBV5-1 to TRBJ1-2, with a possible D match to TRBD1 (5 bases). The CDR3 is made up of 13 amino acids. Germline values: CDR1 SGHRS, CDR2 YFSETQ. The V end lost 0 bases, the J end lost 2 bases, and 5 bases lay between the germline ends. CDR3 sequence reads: CASSLAGNYGYTF. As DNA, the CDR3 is TGCGCCAGCAGCTTGGCAGGGAACTATGGCTACACCTTC.

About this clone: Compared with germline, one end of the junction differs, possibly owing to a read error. CDR3 coding DNA: TGTGCCACCAGCAGAGAACGTGAAGGGGCCCAGAATTTT. The encoded protein is CATSREREGAQNF. The rearrangement links TRBV15 to TRBJ1-5, with TRBD1 as a possible D gene (5 bases). The germline V gene encodes CDR1 LNHNV and CDR2 YYDKDF (reference sequence). The CDR3 is 13 residues long.

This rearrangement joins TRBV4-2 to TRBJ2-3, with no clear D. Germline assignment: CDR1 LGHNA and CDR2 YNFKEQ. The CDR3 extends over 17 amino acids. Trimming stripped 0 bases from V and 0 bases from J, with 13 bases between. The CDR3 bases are TGTGCCAGCAGCCAAGAATCACGCGGAACTAGCACAGATACGCAGTATTTT. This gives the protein CASSQESRGTSTDTQYF.

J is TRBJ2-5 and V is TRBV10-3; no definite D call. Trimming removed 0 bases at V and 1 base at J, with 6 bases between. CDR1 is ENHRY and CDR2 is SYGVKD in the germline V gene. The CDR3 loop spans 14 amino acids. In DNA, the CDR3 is TGTGCCATCAGTGAGTCGGCCGCCCAAGAGACCCAGTACTTC. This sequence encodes CAISESAAQETQYF.

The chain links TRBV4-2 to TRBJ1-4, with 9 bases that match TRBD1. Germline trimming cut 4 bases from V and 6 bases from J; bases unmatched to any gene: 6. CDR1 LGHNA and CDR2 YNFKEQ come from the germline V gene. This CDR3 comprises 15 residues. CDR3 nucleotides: TGTGCCAGCAGCCGCTTTCGGGACAGGGATGAAAAACTGTTTTTT. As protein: CASSRFRDRDEKLFF.

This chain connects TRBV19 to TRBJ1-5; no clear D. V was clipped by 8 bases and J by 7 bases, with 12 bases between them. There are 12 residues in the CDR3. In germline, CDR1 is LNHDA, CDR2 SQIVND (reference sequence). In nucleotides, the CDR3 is TGTGCCAGTCCTCGTGGGAGACAGCCCCAGCATTTT. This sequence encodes CASPRGRQPQHF.

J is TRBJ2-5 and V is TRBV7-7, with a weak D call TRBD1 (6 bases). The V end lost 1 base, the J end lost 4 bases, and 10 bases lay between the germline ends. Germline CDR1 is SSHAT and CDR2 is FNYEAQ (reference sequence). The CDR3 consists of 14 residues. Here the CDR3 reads CASSLDAGVETQYF. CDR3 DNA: TGTGCCAGCAGCTTAGATGCAGGGGTAGAGACCCAGTACTTC.

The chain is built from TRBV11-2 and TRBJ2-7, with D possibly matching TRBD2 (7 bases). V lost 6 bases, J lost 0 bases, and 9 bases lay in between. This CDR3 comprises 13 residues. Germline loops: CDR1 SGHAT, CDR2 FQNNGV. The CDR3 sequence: CASRGGDSYEQYF. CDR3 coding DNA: TGTGCCAGCAGAGGGGGGGACTCCTACGAGCAGTACTTC.

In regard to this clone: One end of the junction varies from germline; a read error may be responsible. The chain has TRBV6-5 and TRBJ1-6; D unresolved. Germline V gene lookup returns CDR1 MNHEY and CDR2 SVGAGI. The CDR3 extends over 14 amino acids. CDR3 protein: CASSIQRRDSPLNF. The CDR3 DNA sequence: TGTGCCAGCAGTATCCAGAGACGGGATTCACCCCTCAACTTT.

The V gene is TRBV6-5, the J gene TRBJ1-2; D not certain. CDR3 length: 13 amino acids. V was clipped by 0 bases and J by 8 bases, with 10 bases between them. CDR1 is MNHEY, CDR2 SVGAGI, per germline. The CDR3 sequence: CASSYSNTGGYTF. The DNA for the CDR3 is TGTGCCAGCAGTTACTCGAATACGGGAGGCTACACCTTC.

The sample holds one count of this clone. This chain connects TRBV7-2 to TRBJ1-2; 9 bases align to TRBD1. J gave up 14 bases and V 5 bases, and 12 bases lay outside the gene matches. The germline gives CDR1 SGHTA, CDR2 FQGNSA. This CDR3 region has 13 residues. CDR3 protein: CASSPQPGQGGTF. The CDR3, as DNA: TGTGCCAGCAGCCCACAACCGGGACAGGGAGGAACCTTC.

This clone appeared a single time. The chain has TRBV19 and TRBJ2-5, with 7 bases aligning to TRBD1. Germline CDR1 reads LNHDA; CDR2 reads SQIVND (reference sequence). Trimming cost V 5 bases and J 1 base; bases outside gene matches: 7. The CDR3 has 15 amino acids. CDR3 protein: CASSRGRGSQETQYF. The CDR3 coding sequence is TGTGCCAGTAGTCGGGGCAGGGGGTCCCAAGAGACCCAGTACTTC.

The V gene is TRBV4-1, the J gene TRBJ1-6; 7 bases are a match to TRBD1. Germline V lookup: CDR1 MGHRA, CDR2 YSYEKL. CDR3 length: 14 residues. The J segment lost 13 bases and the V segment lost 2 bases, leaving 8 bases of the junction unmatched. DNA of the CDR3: TGCGCCAGCAGCCAAACAGGGGTCCCCCGGCCCCTCCACTTT. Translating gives CASSQTGVPRPLHF.

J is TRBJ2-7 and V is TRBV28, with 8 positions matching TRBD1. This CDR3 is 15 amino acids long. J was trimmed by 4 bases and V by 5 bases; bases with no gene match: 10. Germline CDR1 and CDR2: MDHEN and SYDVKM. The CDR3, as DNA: TGTGCCAGCAGTCACCACAGGGGGTTCAGGTACGAGCAGTACTTC. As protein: CASSHHRGFRYEQYF.

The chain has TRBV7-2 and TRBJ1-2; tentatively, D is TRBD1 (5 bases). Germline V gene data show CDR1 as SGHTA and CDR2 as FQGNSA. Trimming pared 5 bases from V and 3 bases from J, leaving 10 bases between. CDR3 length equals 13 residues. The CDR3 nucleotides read TGTGCCAGCAGCCCCGGGACTCACTATGGCTACACCTTC. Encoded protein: CASSPGTHYGYTF.

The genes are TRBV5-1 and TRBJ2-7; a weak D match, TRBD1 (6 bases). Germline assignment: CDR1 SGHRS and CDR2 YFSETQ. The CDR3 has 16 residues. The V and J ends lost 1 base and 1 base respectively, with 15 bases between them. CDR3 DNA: TGCGCCAGCAGCTTGACCACCGGGACACCGTCCTACGAGCAGTACTTC. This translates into CASSLTTGTPSYEQYF.

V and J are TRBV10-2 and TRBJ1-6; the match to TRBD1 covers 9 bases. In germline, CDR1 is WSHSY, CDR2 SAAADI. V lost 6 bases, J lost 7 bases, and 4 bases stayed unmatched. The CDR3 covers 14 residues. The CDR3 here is CASRQGAQNSPLHF. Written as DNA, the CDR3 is TGCGCCAGCAGACAGGGGGCGCAAAATTCACCCCTCCACTTT.

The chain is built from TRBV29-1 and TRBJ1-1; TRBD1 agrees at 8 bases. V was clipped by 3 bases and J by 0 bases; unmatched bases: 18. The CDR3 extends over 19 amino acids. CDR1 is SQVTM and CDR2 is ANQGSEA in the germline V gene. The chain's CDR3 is CSVDLSVTRGPLMNTEAFF. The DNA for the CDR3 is TGCAGCGTTGATCTGTCAGTAACCAGGGGGCCTCTCATGAACACTGAAGCTTTCTTT.